Listed here are 18 T cell receptor beta chains from one sample, sequenced in a study of Graves' ophthalmopathy and Graves' hyperthyroidism. Beta-chain TCR CDR3 regions were amplified from RNA transcripts. Investigators did first-round RT-PCR with HTBI primers, then second-round multiplex PCR. TCRdb redid the calling of the multiplex PCR reads with MiXCR, one entry per CDR3 protein. The table includes around 590,000 distinct CDR3 sequences, roughly 40% detected once. The sequencing sample was made of peripheral blood or thyroid tissue (not recorded which). The receptors derive from an adult man with Graves' hyperthyroidism.

The V gene is TRBV7-9, the J gene TRBJ2-7; 11 bases align to TRBD1. The CDR3 contains 16 residues. Germline V gene data show CDR1 as SEHNR and CDR2 as FQNEAQ (reference sequence). Unmatched junction bases numbered 11, after V lost 3 bases and J lost 7 bases. Here the CDR3 reads CASSLHGTGGTGEQYF. CDR3 sequence (DNA): TGTGCCAGCAGCTTGCACGGGACAGGGGGGACCGGGGAGCAGTACTTC.

The chain joins TRBV6-5 to TRBJ2-7; D perhaps matches TRBD2 (6 bases). The CDR3 extends over 15 amino acids. Trimming took off 0 bases at V and 0 bases at J, with 9 bases between the two ends. CDR1 is MNHEY and CDR2 is SVGAGI in the germline V gene. CDR3 protein: CASSYSLGGSYEQYF. CDR3 bases: TGTGCCAGCAGTTACTCGTTGGGGGGCTCCTACGAGCAGTACTTC.

This clonotype was found many times. The rearrangement uses TRBV29-1 and TRBJ1-3, with D possibly TRBD1 on 6 matching bases. The CDR3 extends over 15 amino acids. The germline V and J ends were trimmed by 4 bases and 0 bases, with 13 bases remaining between them. Germline V CDR1 and CDR2: SQVTM, ANQGSEA. CDR3 region: CSVGTSGVSGNTIYF. In DNA, the CDR3 is TGCAGCGTTGGAACTTCAGGGGTCTCTGGAAACACCATATATTTT.

This chain links TRBV2 with TRBJ1-5; D gene uncertain. Germline V lookup: CDR1 SNHLY, CDR2 FYNNEI. Trimming removed 2 bases at V and 14 bases at J, with 22 bases between. This CDR3 has 15 amino acids. The CDR3 nucleotides are TGTGCCAGCAGTGAAAGGGTAGCGGGAGTAAGCAATGAGCATTTT. Amino acid sequence: CASSERVAGVSNEHF.

CDR3 sequence (DNA): TGTGCCAGCAGTTACATTTTCCACGCGAACACTGAAGCTTTCTTT. This gives the protein CASSYIFHANTEAFF. The chain joins TRBV28 to TRBJ1-1; no clear D gene. The CDR3 is 15 amino acids. Trimming shortened V by 4 bases and J by 1 base, and 13 bases separated the two germline ends. CDR1 and CDR2 from the germline V gene are MDHEN and SYDVKM.

This rearrangement joins TRBV7-9 to TRBJ2-3; TRBD2 matches 9 bases. Germline loops: CDR1 SEHNR, CDR2 FQNEAQ (reference sequence). The CDR3 totals 17 residues. The ends lost 5 bases at V and 1 base at J; junction bases unmatched: 10. Here the CDR3 reads CASSKRGASGGTDTQYF. The CDR3 DNA follows: TGTGCCAGCAGCAAACGGGGTGCTAGCGGGGGCACAGATACGCAGTATTTT. Full variable domain (outside the CDR3, taken from reference TRBV7-9 and TRBJ2-3): DTGVSQNPRHKITKRGQNVTFRCDPISEHNRLYWYRQTLGQGPEFLTYFQNEAQLEKSRLLSDRFSAERPKGSFSTLEIQRTEQGDSAMYLCASSKRGASGGTDTQYFGPGTRLTVL.

The chain couples TRBV9 to TRBJ1-2; D gene uncertain. The CDR3 has 14 residues. The V and J ends lost 3 bases and 4 bases respectively, with 13 bases between them. Germline CDR1 is SGDLS and CDR2 is YYNGEE. CDR3 in amino acids: CASSGALLSYGYTF. The CDR3 DNA follows: TGTGCCAGCAGCGGGGCGTTACTGAGCTATGGCTACACCTTC.

The gene calls are TRBV25-1 and TRBJ2-3; tentative D call: TRBD2 (5 bases). V was pared by 1 base and J by 6 bases, with 8 bases between. This CDR3 is 13 amino acids long. Germline CDR1 and CDR2: MGHDK and SYGVNS. CDR3 residues: CASSESGEDTQYF. CDR3 sequence (DNA): TGTGCCAGCAGTGAATCCGGGGAGGATACGCAGTATTTT.

Concerning this clonotype: One end of the junction varies from germline; a read error may be responsible. The V call is TRBV7-2, the J call TRBJ1-1, with a possible D match to TRBD1 (6 bases). CDR3 length: 13 amino acids. Germline CDR1 is SGHTA and CDR2 is FQGNSA. CDR3 region: CASSSKGGNEALF. CDR3 DNA: TGTGCCAGCAGCTCAAAGGGGGGCAATGAAGCTCTCTTT.

This clonotype has at least ten counts. The chain combines TRBV2 with TRBJ1-4; D remains ambiguous. CDR1 and CDR2 from the germline V gene are SNHLY and FYNNEI. The V end lost 1 base, the J end lost 10 bases, and 10 bases lay between the germline ends. The CDR3 runs 13 residues. DNA for the CDR3: TGTGCCAGCAGTGAAGACCGTAGGAGAAAACTGTTTTTT. Translating gives CASSEDRRRKLFF.

A few counts support this clonotype. The CDR3 spells CASSYDLADSYEQYF. For the CDR3, the DNA is TGTGCCAGCAGTTACGATCTAGCGGACTCCTACGAGCAGTACTTC. The chain is built from TRBV6-6 and TRBJ2-7; 7 bases agree with TRBD2. The CDR3 totals 15 residues. V lost 2 bases and J lost 0; bases outside the gene matches: 4. The germline V gene encodes CDR1 MNHNY and CDR2 SVGAGI (reference sequence).

This clonotype was recorded many times. V gene TRBV7-9 combines with J gene TRBJ1-2; 7 bases are shared with TRBD1. The CDR3 sequence is 15 residues long. V lost 1 base to trimming and J lost 5 bases; unmatched junction nucleotides: 7. Germline loops: CDR1 SEHNR, CDR2 FQNEAQ (reference sequence). Here the CDR3 reads CASSLGLGGQYGYTF. As DNA, the CDR3 is TGTGCCAGCAGCTTAGGTCTGGGGGGACAGTATGGCTACACCTTC.

CDR3 DNA: TGTGCCAGCAGTCAGACAGGGGTACCGGGTTCACCCCTCCACTTT. Translated, it gives CASSQTGVPGSPLHF. The chain has TRBV27 and TRBJ1-6, with TRBD1 matching over 8 bases. The CDR3 loop spans 15 amino acids. Germline CDR1 and CDR2: MNHEY and SMNVEV (reference sequence). V shed 5 bases, J shed 9 bases, and the junction held 9 bases outside the gene matches.

V gene TRBV10-1 combines with J gene TRBJ2-7; 11 bases are shared with TRBD2. The assigned J gene may be wrong: the sequence end matches TRBJ2-1 better. CDR1 WNHNN and CDR2 SYGVQD come from the germline V gene (reference sequence). This CDR3 is built from 16 residues. The CDR3 DNA reads as TGCGCCAGCAGTGACCTCCGACTAGCGGGAAACAATGAGCAGTTCTTC. Translated, it gives CASSDLRLAGNNEQFF.

The rearrangement uses TRBV29-1 and TRBJ1-4; D remains unclear. Germline values: CDR1 SQVTM, CDR2 ANQGSEA. CDR3 length equals 15 residues. The germline V and J ends were trimmed by 2 bases and 7 bases, with 17 bases remaining between them. CDR3 in amino acids: CSVERGSGGGEKLFF. CDR3 DNA sequence: TGCAGCGTTGAAAGAGGATCGGGAGGCGGTGAAAAACTGTTTTTT.

This clonotype was seen a handful of times. The chain links TRBV19 to TRBJ1-1; perhaps TRBD1 as D (5 bases). The germline V and J ends were trimmed by 6 bases and 6 bases, with 11 bases remaining between them. This CDR3 is 12 amino acids long. CDR1 and CDR2 from the germline V gene are LNHDA and SQIVND (reference sequence). CDR3 nucleotides: TGTGCCAGTAGCCAGGGTAGGTCTGAAGCTTTCTTT. Residues: CASSQGRSEAFF.

The rearrangement uses TRBV5-1 and TRBJ1-4; 7 positions match TRBD1. The length of the CDR3 is 14 residues. Germline V gene sequence: CDR1 SGHRS, CDR2 YFSETQ. V was pared by 4 bases and J by 6 bases, with 6 bases of the junction left unmatched. CDR3 loop: CASSVGQTHEKLFF. DNA of the CDR3: TGCGCCAGCAGCGTGGGACAGACCCATGAAAAACTGTTTTTT.

This chain links TRBV14 with TRBJ2-1; a weak D match, TRBD1 (5 bases). Germline V CDR1 and CDR2: SGHDN, FVKESK. V was pared by 1 base and J by 8 bases, with 12 bases between. The CDR3 consists of 14 residues. The CDR3 DNA reads as TGTGCCAGCAGCCAAGTGTCTCTGGGGCATGAGCAGTTCTTC. The encoded protein is CASSQVSLGHEQFF.